This T cell receptor (beta chain) was recovered during a study of a mutant IDH1 vaccine in newly diagnosed glioma (dated by TCRdb to about 2021). Turning to the overall study: Of the 32 patients who were treated, about 60% were male and approximately 40% were female, and the mean age was around 40 years. Prior to enrollment, standard therapy consisting of radiotherapy alone, temozolomide alone, or radiochemotherapy with temozolomide had been administered to patients, with the combination being received by most patients. Peripheral blood was collected at six visits: V03 (baseline), V05, V07, V10, V12 and V13. Longitudinal TCRB deep sequencing was performed for some 25 treated patients wherever samples were available for exploratory analyses. What the authors observed across the whole study: PBMC samples for TCRB deep sequencing were selected based on availability. Changes in the top peripheral T cell clonotypes picked up by TCRB sequencing did not appear to be linked to pseudoprogression. Across multiple MHC alleles, vaccine-induced immune responses were seen in around 93% of patients. The authors noted that analyses of patient blood samples could not be reproduced because of sample limitations.

As concerns this clone: Its antigen specificity is not known. Base qualities are not provided; no much larger clone lies one nucleotide away.

Taken with the paper, the label for time point translates to: baseline, week 1 (first vaccination visit). Read against the paper, the sample's treatment or condition label means: pre-vaccination baseline after standard-of-care therapy. Newly diagnosed WHO grade 3 or 4 IDH1-mutant astrocytomas showing loss of nuclear ATRX were present in the donors. The samples were drawn from NOA16, a multicentre, single-arm, open-label phase I trial in Germany that tested a mutant IDH1 peptide vaccine in humans for the first time. Blood drawn at visit V03 was used as the baseline sample for immunogenicity testing. Genomic DNA for TCRB sequencing was extracted from EDTA blood using the DNeasy Blood and Tissue Kit. After removal of 2 bases from V and 5 bases from J, the junction retains 11 bases not matched to a gene. The CDR3 measures 17 amino acids from cysteine to phenylalanine. The kept DNA is CDR3 alone, 51 bases in frame from the first base. The germline V gene supplies CDR1 MGHDK and CDR2 SYGVNS.

The library came from the immunoSEQ multiplex PCR assay. Rearranged TCR beta chain sequences were amplified using the hsTCRB Kit according to the manufacturer's protocol. TCRB libraries were sequenced on an Illumina MiSeq. In the source study's methods: Demultiplexing, trimming and gene mapping were performed with the kit vendor's proprietary platform. TCRdb limited this immuneACCESS table to in-frame rearrangements with V and J called. A share of clones is missing; checked studies link under half to unresolved V genes, and the rest is unexplained. V, J and clone size reflect that table, while D and trimming were determined from the DNA. The sample table lists around 54,000 clones, approximately 80% of them with a count of one. The top ten hold nearly 20% of the sample.

Here the chain combines TRBV25-1 and TRBJ2-5; 10 junctional bases match TRBD2. The receptor was isolated from a man aged 18 to 29 with glioma. The input for sequencing was PBMCs, taken from a glioma patient treated with radiotherapy, temozolomide or both. The CDR3: CASSEKTLAGGGETQYF. The nucleotide sequence reads TGTGCCAGCAGTGAAAAGACTTTAGCGGGAGGAGGGGAGACCCAGTACTTC.